Each of the 19 T cell receptor beta chains below was sequenced from the same sample in a study of T-cell memory formation after mild COVID-19. TCRdb re-called the 5' RACE reads with MiXCR, one entry per CDR3 protein. The table has about 140,000 distinct CDR3 sequences, more than 13% seen once. The specimen was PBMCs or a T cell subset sorted from them (not recorded which). All receptors come from an adult woman who had mild COVID-19 (a few samples of this study predate the infection). Cell type and time point are not known.

This clonotype was found once. The J gene is TRBJ2-5, the V gene TRBV13; unclear D gene. The CDR3 sequence is 15 residues long. The V gene's germline CDR1 is PRHDT and CDR2 FYEKMQ (reference sequence). The V end lost 0 bases, the J end lost 1 base, and 9 bases lay between the germline ends. CDR3 sequence reads: CASSLGSRPQETQYF. The CDR3 nucleotides read TGTGCCAGCAGCTTAGGGAGCAGACCCCAAGAGACCCAGTACTTC.

This clonotype has just one count. The CDR3 loop reads CASSQDKGNTIYF. The CDR3 region has the DNA TGCGCCAGCAGCCAAGATAAGGGAAACACCATATATTTT. This chain joins TRBV4-1 and TRBJ1-3; D ambiguous. The CDR3 length is 13 residues. The V end lost 0 bases, the J end lost 4 bases, and 4 bases lay between the germline ends. Germline CDR1 MGHRA, CDR2 YSYEKL.

This clonotype turned up a few times. The V call is TRBV20-1, the J call TRBJ2-7; D tentatively reads TRBD1 or TRBD2 (5 bases each). Trimming took off 1 base at V and 3 bases at J, with 16 bases between the two ends. This CDR3 has 15 residues. Germline V gene data show CDR1 as DFQATT and CDR2 as SNEGSKA (reference sequence). The CDR3 DNA follows: TGCAGTGCTAGAGGAGGGGCCGAGGTGGACTACGAGCAGTACTTC. Protein: CSARGGAEVDYEQYF.

The chain recombines TRBV5-1 with TRBJ1-2; D is unresolved. V lost 0 bases to trimming and J lost 14 bases, with 17 bases between them. This CDR3 has 13 amino acids. Germline CDR1 SGHRS, CDR2 YFSETQ. The CDR3, as DNA: TGCGCCAGCAGCTTGGTGTCCGGGCCGCACGTGACCTTC. It is translated as CASSLVSGPHVTF.

This chain connects TRBV6-5 to TRBJ1-4; tentative D call: TRBD1 (6 bases). The V end lost 0 bases, the J end lost 0 bases, and 8 bases lay between the germline ends. CDR3 length equals 16 residues. Germline-derived CDR1 and CDR2 are MNHEY and SVGAGI. The CDR3 reads CASSYSRGATNEKLFF. The CDR3 bases are TGTGCCAGCAGTTACTCGAGGGGGGCAACTAATGAAAAACTGTTTTTT.

This sequence joins TRBV5-1 and TRBJ2-1; TRBD2 matches 11 bases. Per germline, CDR1 SGHRS and CDR2 YFSETQ. With V trimmed by 4 bases and J by 5 bases, 8 bases remained unmatched. This CDR3 contains 16 residues. Written as DNA, the CDR3 is TGCGCCAGCAGCCGATCACTAGCGGGGGCCCACAATGAGCAGTTCTTC. Protein product: CASSRSLAGAHNEQFF.

This clonotype has more than one count but fewer than ten. The chain has TRBV27 and TRBJ2-7; 7 bases fit TRBD1. The V and J ends lost 3 bases and 5 bases, in that order; junction bases with no gene match: 7. CDR1 MNHEY and CDR2 SMNVEV come from the germline V gene (reference sequence). This CDR3 contains 14 residues. The CDR3 nucleotides read TGTGCCAGCAGTTTCGGTACAGGGGCCCACGAGCAGTACTTC. Protein: CASSFGTGAHEQYF.

This clonotype was found many times. The chain combines TRBV7-2 with TRBJ2-3; 9 nucleotides match TRBD1. Germline trimming cut 10 bases from V and 0 bases from J; bases unmatched to any gene: 14. The CDR3 loop spans 17 amino acids. CDR1 is SGHTA, CDR2 FQGNSA, per germline. The CDR3 DNA reads as TGTGCCATACCGGACAGGGGAGAATTCGGGAGCACAGATACGCAGTATTTT. Translating it yields CAIPDRGEFGSTDTQYF.

The chain is built from TRBV10-3 and TRBJ2-7; D not certain. The CDR3 consists of 13 residues. The V end lost 8 bases, the J end lost 0 bases, and 11 bases lay between the germline ends. Per germline, CDR1 ENHRY and CDR2 SYGVKD. Written as DNA, the CDR3 is TGTGCCATCGGGCCTAAGGACTCCTACGAGCAGTACTTC. This codes for CAIGPKDSYEQYF.

A few counts support this clonotype. The chain employs TRBV29-1 and TRBJ2-1; 11 bases are a match to TRBD2. The V gene end was trimmed by 5 bases and the J gene end by 5 bases; junction bases not matched to a gene: 2. Germline V gene lookup returns CDR1 SQVTM and CDR2 ANQGSEA. There are 13 residues in the CDR3. In nucleotides, the CDR3 is TGCAGCGTTACTAGCGGGAGAAACAATGAGCAGTTCTTC. This sequence encodes CSVTSGRNNEQFF.

In this sample, this clonotype turned up a few times. The V and J genes are TRBV7-9 and TRBJ2-7; 7 bases match TRBD1. The CDR3 consists of 14 residues. Germline V gives CDR1 SEHNR, CDR2 FQNEAQ (reference sequence). V shed 1 base and J 1 base; nucleotides not matched to a gene: 1. The CDR3 reads CASSLVDRSYEQYF. DNA for the CDR3: TGTGCCAGCAGCTTAGTGGACAGGTCCTACGAGCAGTACTTC.

The genes are TRBV27 and TRBJ2-1, with a tentative D call TRBD1 (5 bases). Germline CDR1 reads MNHEY; CDR2 reads SMNVEV (reference sequence). The CDR3 covers 13 residues. V lost 6 bases, J lost 4 bases, and 10 bases lay in between. CDR3 in DNA: TGTGCCAGCAGACCTGGGGCGTACAATGAGCAGTTCTTC. Translated: CASRPGAYNEQFF.

This clonotype was picked up a small number of times. The chain links TRBV4-1 to TRBJ1-6, with D tentatively TRBD1 (5 bases). CDR1 MGHRA and CDR2 YSYEKL come from the germline V gene. V was pared by 2 bases and J by 7 bases, with 12 bases between. The CDR3 runs 15 residues. CDR3 nucleotides: TGCGCCAGCAGCCAATTCGGGACTGCGAATTCACCCCTCCACTTT. Its protein product is CASSQFGTANSPLHF.

Only a few counts were recorded for this clonotype. The V gene is TRBV4-1, the J gene TRBJ1-2, with unresolved D. Germline CDR1 MGHRA, CDR2 YSYEKL. This CDR3 is built from 15 residues. The V gene lost 0 bases and the J gene lost 4 bases, with 12 bases spanning the gap. CDR3 loop: CASSQDKTLLYGYTF. The CDR3 DNA is TGCGCCAGCAGCCAAGATAAGACCCTACTCTATGGCTACACCTTC.

To note about this clonotype: A read error may account for a junction end that differs from germline. This chain connects TRBV9 to TRBJ2-1; 11 bases map to TRBD2. The CDR3 has 18 amino acids. The germline CDR1 and CDR2 sequences are SGDLS and YYNGEE. The CDR3 sequence: CASRVGGTSGAVYNEQFF. DNA for the CDR3: TGTGCCAGCAGAGTAGGAGGGACTAGCGGAGCAGTATACAATGAGCAGTTCTTC.

By share, this clonotype counts as medium-sized. V is TRBV2 and J is TRBJ2-7, with TRBD1 matching 9 bases. V lost 4 bases to trimming and J lost 6 bases; unmatched junction nucleotides: 16. The CDR3 loop spans 17 amino acids. Germline V gives CDR1 SNHLY, CDR2 FYNNEI. The CDR3 loop reads CASSVKLMGQGTPEQYF. The CDR3 DNA reads TGTGCCAGCAGTGTAAAACTGATGGGACAGGGTACCCCCGAGCAGTACTTC.

This clonotype occurred many times. This chain joins TRBV4-3 and TRBJ2-7, with a tentative D call TRBD1 (6 bases). This CDR3 spans 15 amino acids. Per germline, CDR1 LGHNA and CDR2 YSLEER. The V end was cut by 2 bases, the J end by 0 bases, with 11 bases between. CDR3 nucleotide sequence: TGCGCCAGCAGCCAAACAGGGATCCCCTCCTACGAGCAGTACTTC. Encoded protein: CASSQTGIPSYEQYF.

The rearrangement uses TRBV2 and TRBJ2-7, with D uncertain. The CDR3 is 16 amino acids. Per germline, CDR1 SNHLY and CDR2 FYNNEI. V was shortened by 4 bases and J by 6 bases, with 22 bases between the two germline ends. The DNA of the CDR3 is TGTGCCAGCAGTGTTAGCCTCGACACCACCCTCGGCGAGCAGTACTTC. It yields the protein CASSVSLDTTLGEQYF.

The chain combines TRBV20-1 with TRBJ2-7, with a tentative D call TRBD2 (6 bases). Germline V gives CDR1 DFQATT, CDR2 SNEGSKA (reference sequence). This CDR3 spans 13 amino acids. Trimming removed 7 bases from V and 3 bases from J, with 16 bases in between. The CDR3 here is CSVRVRRGYEQYF. CDR3 DNA: TGCAGTGTCAGGGTCAGGAGGGGCTACGAGCAGTACTTC.